The entry that follows covers one T cell receptor beta chain sequence. This sample stems from a study of blood T cell repertoires in COVID-19. Overall study context: There were acute and convalescent COVID-19 samples, and they came from the United States, Italy and Spain.

Germline CDR1 and CDR2: LNHDA and SQIVND (reference sequence). This CDR3 spans 15 amino acids. Unmatched junction bases numbered 8, after V lost 4 bases and J lost 9 bases. TCRdb keeps only in-frame clones here, not all; method: immunoSEQ multiplex PCR. The data show tens of thousands of clones, with roughly two thirds seen just once and more than 4% held by the top ten. Sequencing was performed on peripheral blood. This rearrangement joins TRBV19 to TRBJ1-6; 8 bases fit TRBD1. The TCR comes from a woman between 65 and 79 years old with COVID-19, enrolled during active disease. The CDR3 loop is CASSNPGQGTSPLHF. DNA for the CDR3: TGTGCCAGTAGTAACCCCGGACAGGGAACTTCACCCCTCCACTTT. Filled out from reference TRBV19 and TRBJ1-6, the complete variable domain reads DGGITQSPKYLFRKEGQNVTLSCEQNLNHDAMYWYRQDPGQGLRLIYYSQIVNDFQKGDIAEGYSVSREKKESFPLTVTSAQKNPTAFYLCASSNPGQGTSPLHFGNGTRLTVT.